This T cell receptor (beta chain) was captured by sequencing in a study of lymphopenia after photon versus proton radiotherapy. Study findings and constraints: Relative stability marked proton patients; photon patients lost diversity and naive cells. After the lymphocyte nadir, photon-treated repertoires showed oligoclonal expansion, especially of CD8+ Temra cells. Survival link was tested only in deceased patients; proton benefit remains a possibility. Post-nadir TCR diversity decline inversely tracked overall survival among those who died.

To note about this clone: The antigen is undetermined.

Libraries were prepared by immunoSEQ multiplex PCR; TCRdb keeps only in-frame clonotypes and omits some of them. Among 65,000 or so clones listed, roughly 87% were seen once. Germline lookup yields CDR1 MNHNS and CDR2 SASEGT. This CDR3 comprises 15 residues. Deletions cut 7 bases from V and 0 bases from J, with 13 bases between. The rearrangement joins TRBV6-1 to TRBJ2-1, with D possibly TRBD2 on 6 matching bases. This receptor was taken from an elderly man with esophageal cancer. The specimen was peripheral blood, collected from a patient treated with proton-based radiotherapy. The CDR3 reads CASTIGTVSYNEQFF. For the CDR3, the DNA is TGTGCCAGCACCATTGGGACTGTCTCCTACAATGAGCAGTTCTTC.